This paragraph reports one T cell receptor (beta chain). Germline CDR1 reads SGHDT; CDR2 reads YYEEEE. The CDR3 is made up of 12 amino acids. V was trimmed by 3 bases and J by 6 bases, leaving 9 bases between them. The sample is drawn from a study of blood T cell repertoires in COVID-19. Study summary: Spain, Italy and the United States supplied samples that represented acute and convalescent COVID-19. The analysed material was cDNA or gDNA that came from T cells, B-cell-depleted T cells, or PBMCs.

Authors' data handling: Reference gene primers were amplified, and this amplification served to estimate nucleated cell counts. Sequencing used immunoSEQ multiplex PCR; TCRdb keeps in-frame clones, though not all of them. V and J calls and clone size follow that table, whereas D and trimming were derived from the DNA. The profile shows around 270,000 clones, about 90% of them singletons. The rearrangement uses TRBV5-6 and TRBJ1-1; D gene unclear. The receptor comes from a woman aged 45-60 years with acute or convalescent COVID-19. Sequencing used peripheral blood. CDR3 sequence: CASSSDTAEAFF. DNA for the CDR3: TGTGCCAGCAGCTCCGACACGGCTGAAGCTTTCTTT.